This T cell receptor (beta chain) was profiled in a study of blood T cell repertoires in COVID-19. With 0 bases clipped from V and 15 bases from J, the junction kept 14 bases outside the gene matches. Germline CDR1 reads MNHEY; CDR2 reads SVGAGI. The CDR3 is 16 residues long. Data came from immunoSEQ multiplex PCR; TCRdb stores just in-frame clones and leaves some out. The table shows approximately 100,000 clones, with roughly 92% occurring only once. The receptor was derived from a man between 65 and 79 years old with acute or convalescent COVID-19. Sequencing was carried out using peripheral blood. This rearrangement joins TRBV6-5 to TRBJ2-1; 10 bases match TRBD2. The CDR3 region is CASSYSDGKRTSGMFF. The CDR3 coding sequence is TGTGCCAGCAGTTACTCCGATGGAAAAAGGACTAGCGGAATGTTCTTC.